This T cell receptor beta chain was documented in a study of blood T cell repertoires in COVID-19 (dated by TCRdb to 2019 to 2021). With regard to the full study: Samples covering the acute and convalescent phases of COVID-19 were provided by collaborators in the United States, Italy and Spain. Samples came from the ongoing ImmuneRACE study (first 160 participants) plus 1,254 subjects from 6 global collaborators. Deeply sampled blood TCRbeta repertoires from subjects exposed to, actively infected with, or recovered from COVID-19 were included in the dataset. The material from the prospective study consisted of cDNA or gDNA derived from T cells, B-cell-depleted T cells, or PBMCs. A de-identified subject ID, COVID-19 status, age in years and sex were almost always included in the sample metadata. HLA class I and class II types, where available, came from metadata supplied by the sample provider rather than from assay-based typing. A freely available public database, intended as a resource for researchers studying the immune response to SARS-CoV-2, is where the repertoires were released.

Whole blood was collected in K2EDTA tubes by collaborating institutions according to the institutions' own protocols. For TCRbeta analysis, collaborators shipped samples as frozen whole blood, isolated PBMCs, or DNA extracted from either of those sample types. Concerning this clone: The antigen this receptor binds is unknown. Within one base of it there is no much larger clone, and no base qualities were kept.

TCRbeta CDR3 regions were amplified from genomic DNA using the immunoSEQ Assay, a bias-controlled multiplex PCR. From the authors' description of their analysis: The number of nucleated cells in each sample was estimated from the amplification of reference gene primers within the assay. Sequence reads were collapsed and filtered to measure the absolute abundance of every unique TCRbeta CDR3 rearrangement. Productive Simpson clonality was computed per sample as the square root of Simpson's diversity index over productive rearrangements. TCRdb stores this immuneACCESS table with in-frame sequences only. Part of the clones is absent; in the studies checked, under half of the shortfall reflects unresolved V genes, and no reason is known for the rest. The V and J calls and clone size were taken over from that table, and D and trimming were inferred from the DNA. This sample is represented by tens of thousands of clones; more than 75% of them were singletons. In total, the top ten clones hold around 1.3% of the sample.

The investigation overall reported the following: Clinical and demographic metadata were provided uncurated, with the amount varying by source and participant.

The CDR3 runs 17 amino acids, cysteine and phenylalanine included. Only the CDR3 region is kept as DNA, spanning 51 bases read in frame from base 1. V ends up 0 bases short and J 7 bases short, with an unmatched junction base count of 12. From a lookup of the germline V gene, CDR1 and CDR2 are SGDLS and YYNGEE. The source material was peripheral blood. The TCR was taken from a woman aged 80 or older with acute or convalescent COVID-19. The chain couples TRBV9 to TRBJ2-2, and 7 junction bases match TRBD2. For the CDR3, the sequence is CASSVATGGSGVGELFF. The nucleotide sequence reads as follows: TGTGCCAGCAGCGTAGCTACGGGCGGGAGCGGGGTCGGGGAGCTGTTTTTT. The CDR3, completed at both ends by the reference TRBV9 and TRBJ2-2 genes, gives the full variable domain DSGVTQTPKHLITATGQRVTLRCSPRSGDLSVYWYQQSLDQGLQFLIQYYNGEERAKGNILERFSAQQFPDLHSELNLSSLELGDSALYFCASSVATGGSGVGELFFGEGSRLTVL.